This record concerns one T cell receptor (beta chain) sequence. Its antigen is still unknown. The input lacks base qualities; no much larger clone sits a single base away. TCRbeta CDR3 regions were amplified from genomic DNA using the immunoSEQ Assay, a bias-controlled multiplex PCR. Per the original workflow: Nucleated cell counts per sample were estimated from amplification of reference gene primers within the assay. Sequence reads were collapsed and filtered to measure the absolute abundance of every unique TCRbeta CDR3 rearrangement. For each sample, productive Simpson clonality was calculated as the square root of Simpson's diversity index over productive rearrangements. Held by TCRdb, this immuneACCESS table contains in-frame sequences only and omits some clones. Under half of the omission traces to an unresolved V gene where checked; the cause of the rest is unknown. V, J and clone size are taken as reported in that table, and D and trimming were inferred from the DNA itself. Recorded for this sample are fewer than 200,000 clones; roughly 81% of them occurred a single time. The ten largest clones take up about 10% of the sample.

These data originate in a study of blood T cell repertoires in COVID-19 (dated by TCRdb to about 2020). For context, the study as a whole: The collaborator samples originated in the United States, Italy and Spain and spanned the acute and convalescent phases of COVID-19. The samples were drawn from the first 160 participants of the ongoing ImmuneRACE study and from 950 to 1,500 subjects provided by 6 global collaborators. A freely available public database, intended as a resource for researchers studying the immune response to SARS-CoV-2, is where the repertoires were released. The prospective study material was composed of cDNA or gDNA derived from T cells, B-cell-depleted T cells, or PBMCs. Subjects who had been exposed to COVID-19, were actively infected with it, or had recovered from it provided the deeply sampled blood TCRbeta repertoires that made up the dataset. Where available, HLA class I and class II types were taken from metadata supplied by the sample provider and were not determined by assay-based typing. Nearly every sample came with metadata listing a de-identified subject ID, COVID-19 status, age in years and sex.

Overall study outcomes, separate from this receptor: The amount of clinical and demographic metadata varied by source and participant and was provided uncurated.

At one collaborating source in Seattle, patients were enrolled during active infection and were followed longitudinally through the course of disease. Collaborating institutions collected whole blood in K2EDTA tubes following their own protocols. For TCRbeta analysis, collaborators shipped samples as frozen whole blood, isolated PBMCs, or DNA extracted from either of those sample types. The trim is 5 bases for V and 4 bases for J, with a gap of 14 bases between the germline ends. Per the germline V gene (reference sequence), MNHEY is the CDR1 and SMNVEV is the CDR2. From the cysteine up to the phenylalanine, the CDR3 has a length of 14 residues. Just the 42-base CDR3 DNA is kept, in frame starting at base 1.

Sequenced: peripheral blood. This TCR derives from a woman in her thirties or forties with COVID-19, enrolled during active disease. The chain links TRBV27 with TRBJ1-1, with the D gene too uncertain to name. Here is the DNA: TGTGCCAGCAGTCCCCTAATGTCTAGCACTGAAGCTTTCTTT. It translates as CASSPLMSSTEAFF.